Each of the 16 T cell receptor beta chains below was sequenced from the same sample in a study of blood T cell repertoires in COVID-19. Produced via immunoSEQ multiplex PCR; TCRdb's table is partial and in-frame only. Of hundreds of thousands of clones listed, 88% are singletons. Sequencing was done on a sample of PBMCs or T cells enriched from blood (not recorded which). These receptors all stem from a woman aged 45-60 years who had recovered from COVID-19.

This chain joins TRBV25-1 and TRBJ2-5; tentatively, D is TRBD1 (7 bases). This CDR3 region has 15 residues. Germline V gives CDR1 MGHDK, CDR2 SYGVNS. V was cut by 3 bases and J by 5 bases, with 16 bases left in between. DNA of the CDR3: TGTGCCAGCAGTGAGCGGGGCAGGGGGTTGGAGACCCAGTACTTC. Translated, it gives CASSERGRGLETQYF.

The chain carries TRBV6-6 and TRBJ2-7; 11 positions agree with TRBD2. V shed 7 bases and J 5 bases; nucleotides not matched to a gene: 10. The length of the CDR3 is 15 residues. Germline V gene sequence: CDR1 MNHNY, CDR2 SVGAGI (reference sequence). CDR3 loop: CASTLIAGGPNEQYF. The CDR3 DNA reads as TGTGCCAGCACATTAATAGCGGGAGGGCCCAACGAGCAGTACTTC.

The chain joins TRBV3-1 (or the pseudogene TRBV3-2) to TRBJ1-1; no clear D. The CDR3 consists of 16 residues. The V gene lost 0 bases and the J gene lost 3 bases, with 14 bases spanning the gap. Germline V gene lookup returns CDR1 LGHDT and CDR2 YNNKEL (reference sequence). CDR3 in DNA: TGTGCCAGCAGCCAAGATCGGAGGCCTGTTTACACTGAAGCTTTCTTT. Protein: CASSQDRRPVYTEAFF.

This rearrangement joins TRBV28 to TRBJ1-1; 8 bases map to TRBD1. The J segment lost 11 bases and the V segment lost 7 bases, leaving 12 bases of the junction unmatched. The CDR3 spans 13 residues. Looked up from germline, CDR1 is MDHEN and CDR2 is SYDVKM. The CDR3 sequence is CASKEADREVAFF. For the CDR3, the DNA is TGTGCCAGCAAGGAGGCGGACAGGGAGGTTGCTTTCTTT. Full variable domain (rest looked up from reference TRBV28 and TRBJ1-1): DVKVTQSSRYLVKRTGEKVFLECVQDMDHENMFWYRQDPGLGLRLIYFSYDVKMKEKGDIPEGYSVSREKKERFSLILESASTNQTSMYLCASKEADREVAFFGQGTRLTVV.

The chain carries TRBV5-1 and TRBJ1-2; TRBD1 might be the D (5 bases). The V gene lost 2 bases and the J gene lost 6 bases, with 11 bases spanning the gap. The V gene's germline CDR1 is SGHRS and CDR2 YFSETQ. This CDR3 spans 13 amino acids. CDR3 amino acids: CASSFSTVDGYTF. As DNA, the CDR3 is TGCGCCAGCAGCTTTTCGACAGTAGATGGCTACACCTTC.

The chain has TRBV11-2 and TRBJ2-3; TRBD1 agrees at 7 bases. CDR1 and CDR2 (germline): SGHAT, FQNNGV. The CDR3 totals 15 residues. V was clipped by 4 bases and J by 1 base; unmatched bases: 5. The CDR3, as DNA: TGTGCCAGCAGCTCACAGGGGTTTGGCACAGATACGCAGTATTTT. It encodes CASSSQGFGTDTQYF.

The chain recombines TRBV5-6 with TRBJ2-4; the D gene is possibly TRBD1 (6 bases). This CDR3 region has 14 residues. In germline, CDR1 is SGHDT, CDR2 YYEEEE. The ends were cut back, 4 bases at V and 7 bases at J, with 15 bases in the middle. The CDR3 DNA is TGTGCCAGCAGCCCGGGGACACGGTGGAACATTCAGTACTTC. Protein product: CASSPGTRWNIQYF.

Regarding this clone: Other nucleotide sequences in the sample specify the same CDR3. The CDR3 coding sequence is TGTGCCTGGAGTTGGGACAGCCGTAATGAAAAACTGTTTTTT. Translating it yields CAWSWDSRNEKLFF. V usage is TRBV30 and J usage is TRBJ1-4; TRBD1 agrees at 7 bases. This CDR3 has 14 residues. The germline V gene has CDR1 GTSNPN and CDR2 SVGIG (reference sequence). Trimming took 2 bases from V and 4 from J; bases not matched to a gene: 4.

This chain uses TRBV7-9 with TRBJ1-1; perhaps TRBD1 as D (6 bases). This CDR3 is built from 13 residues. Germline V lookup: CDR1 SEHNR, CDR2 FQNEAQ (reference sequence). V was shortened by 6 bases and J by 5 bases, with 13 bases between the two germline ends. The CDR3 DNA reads TGTGCCAGCAGTACGGGGGGCGCTACTGAAGCTTTCTTT. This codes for CASSTGGATEAFF.

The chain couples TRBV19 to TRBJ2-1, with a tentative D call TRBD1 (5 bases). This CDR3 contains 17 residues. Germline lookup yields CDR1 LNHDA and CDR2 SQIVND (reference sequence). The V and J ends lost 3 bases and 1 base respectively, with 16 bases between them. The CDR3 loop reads CASSIRPGNWSYNEQFF. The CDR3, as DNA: TGTGCCAGTAGTATTAGGCCAGGGAATTGGTCCTACAATGAGCAGTTCTTC. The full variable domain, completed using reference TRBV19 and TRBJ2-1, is DGGITQSPKYLFRKEGQNVTLSCEQNLNHDAMYWYRQDPGQGLRLIYYSQIVNDFQKGDIAEGYSVSREKKESFPLTVTSAQKNPTAFYLCASSIRPGNWSYNEQFFGPGTRLTVL.

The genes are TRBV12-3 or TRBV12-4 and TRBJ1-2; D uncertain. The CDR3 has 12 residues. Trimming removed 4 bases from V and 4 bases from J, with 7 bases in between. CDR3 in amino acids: CASSSGSYGYTF. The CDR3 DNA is TGTGCCAGCAGTTCAGGCAGCTATGGCTACACCTTC.

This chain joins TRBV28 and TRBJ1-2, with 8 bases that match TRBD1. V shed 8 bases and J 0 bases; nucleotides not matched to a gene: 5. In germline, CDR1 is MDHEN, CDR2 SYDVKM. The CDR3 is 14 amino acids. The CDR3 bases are TGTGCCAGCCGGGGACAGGAGTCTAACTATGGCTACACCTTC. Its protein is CASRGQESNYGYTF.

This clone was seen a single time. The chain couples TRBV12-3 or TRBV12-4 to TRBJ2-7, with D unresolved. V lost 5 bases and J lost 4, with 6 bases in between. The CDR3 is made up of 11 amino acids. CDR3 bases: TGTGCCAGCAGTCCAAAATACGAGCAGTACTTC. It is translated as CASSPKYEQYF.

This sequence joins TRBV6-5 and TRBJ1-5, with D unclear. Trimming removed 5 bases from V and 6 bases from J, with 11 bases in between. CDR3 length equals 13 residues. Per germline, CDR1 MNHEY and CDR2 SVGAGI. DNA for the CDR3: TGTGCCAGCAGTATGGCAGGCGTTCAGCCCCAGCATTTT. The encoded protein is CASSMAGVQPQHF.

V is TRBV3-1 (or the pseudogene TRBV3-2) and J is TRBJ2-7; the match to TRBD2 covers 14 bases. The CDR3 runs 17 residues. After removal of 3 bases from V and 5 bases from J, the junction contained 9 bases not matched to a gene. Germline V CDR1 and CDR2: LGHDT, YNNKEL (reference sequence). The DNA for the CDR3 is TGTGCCAGCAGCCACCTTGGGACTAGCGGGAGTTTTCACGAGCAGTACTTC. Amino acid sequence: CASSHLGTSGSFHEQYF.

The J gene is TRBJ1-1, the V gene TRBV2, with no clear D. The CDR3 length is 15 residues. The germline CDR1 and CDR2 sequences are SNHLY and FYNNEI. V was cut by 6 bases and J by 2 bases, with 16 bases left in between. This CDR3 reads CASRPGDSRNTEAFF. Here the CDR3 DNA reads TGTGCCAGCAGGCCGGGAGATTCCCGAAACACTGAAGCTTTCTTT.